Below, 2 T cell receptor beta chains from the same sample are listed, as sequenced in a study of blood T cells in healthy people across ages. The authors ran a second PCR of 7 to 11 cycles using a sample-barcoded 5' primer and a J-beta primer mix. TCRdb fed the 5' RACE reads into MiXCR, producing one record per CDR3 protein. The table lists roughly 860,000 distinct CDR3 sequences, 62% of them singletons. Sequences were obtained from blood. These receptors originate from a man younger than 45 in good health.

The chain employs TRBV27 and TRBJ2-7, with 11 bases aligning to TRBD2. V shed 5 bases, J shed 8 bases, and the junction held 11 bases outside the gene matches. The CDR3 consists of 15 residues. CDR1 is MNHEY and CDR2 is SMNVEV in the germline V gene (reference sequence). The CDR3 coding sequence is TGTGCCAGCAGTGTGCAGACTAGCGGGGCTTGTAAGCAGTACTTC. This encodes CASSVQTSGACKQYF.

The rearrangement joins TRBV11-1 to TRBJ1-4, with D perhaps matching TRBD1 (6 bases). V lost 4 bases and J lost 3, with 15 bases in between. The V gene's germline CDR1 is SGHAT and CDR2 FQDESV (reference sequence). This CDR3 is built from 16 residues. CDR3 in amino acids: CASSSAPQGPNEKLFF. The CDR3 DNA reads as TGTGCCAGCAGCTCGGCGCCACAGGGACCTAATGAAAAACTGTTTTTT.